The clone carrying this T cell receptor beta chain appeared a few times. Its antigen is currently unknown. The data were taken from a study of regulatory and conventional T cells in RAG deficiency. Clones were read by immunoSEQ multiplex PCR, and TCRdb kept only the in-frame ones, dropping some. The repertoire includes roughly 8,100 clones, around 80% of them detected once, and around a third sits in the top ten. Study results and limitations: Compared with controls, unique Treg TCR beta sequences dropped around 92-fold in Omenn syndrome and CID/AS. Shorter CDR3s in all patient subsets; >75% Treg-Tconv overlap in Omenn.

The V end was cut by 0 bases, the J end by 9 bases, with 9 bases between. This CDR3 spans 13 amino acids. Per the germline V gene, CDR1 is MNHEY and CDR2 is SMNVEV (reference sequence). The sample was also linked to a second study, of regulatory T cells. That publication notes: The PCR used 52 TRBV and 13 TRBJ primers.

V and J are TRBV27 and TRBJ2-1; D not certain. Input material: CD8+ T cells sorted from blood. This sequence originates from a human donor in good health. The CDR3: CASSLSIGSEQFF. As DNA, the CDR3 is TGTGCCAGCAGTTTATCGATTGGCAGTGAGCAGTTCTTC.